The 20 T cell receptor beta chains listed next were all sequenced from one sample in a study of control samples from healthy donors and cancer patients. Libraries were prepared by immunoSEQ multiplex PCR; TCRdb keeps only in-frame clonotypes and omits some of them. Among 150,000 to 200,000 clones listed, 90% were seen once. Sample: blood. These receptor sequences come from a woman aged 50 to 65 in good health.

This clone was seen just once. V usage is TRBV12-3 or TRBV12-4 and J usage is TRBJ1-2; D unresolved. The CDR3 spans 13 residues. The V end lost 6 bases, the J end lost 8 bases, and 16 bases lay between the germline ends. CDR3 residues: CASSPFAVQGYTF. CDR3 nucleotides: TGTGCCAGCAGCCCCTTCGCAGTCCAAGGCTACACCTTC.

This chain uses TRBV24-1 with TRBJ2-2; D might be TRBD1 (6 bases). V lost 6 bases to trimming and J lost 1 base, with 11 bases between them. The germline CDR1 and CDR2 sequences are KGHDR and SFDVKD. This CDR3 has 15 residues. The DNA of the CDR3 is TGTGCCACCAGTATGGGACACTTGAACACCGGGGAGCTGTTTTTT. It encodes CATSMGHLNTGELFF.

The CDR3 nucleotides are TGTGCCACCAGCAGAGATATGGCGGGAGGTGAGACCCAGTACTTC. Translating it yields CATSRDMAGGETQYF. V gene TRBV15 combines with J gene TRBJ2-5; 8 nucleotides align to TRBD2. V dropped 0 bases and J dropped 5; count of bases not matched to a gene: 5. Germline V CDR1 and CDR2: LNHNV, YYDKDF (reference sequence). This CDR3 region has 15 residues. The variable domain in full, with the rest retrieved from reference TRBV15 and TRBJ2-5, is DAMVIQNPRYQVTQFGKPVTLSCSQTLNHNVMYWYQQKSSQAPKLLFHYYDKDFNNEADTPDNFQSRRPNTSFCFLDIRSPGLGDTAMYLCATSRDMAGGETQYFGPGTRLLVL.

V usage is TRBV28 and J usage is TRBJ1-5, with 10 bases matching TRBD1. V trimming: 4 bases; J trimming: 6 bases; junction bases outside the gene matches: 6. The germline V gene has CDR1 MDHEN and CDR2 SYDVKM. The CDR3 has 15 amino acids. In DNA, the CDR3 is TGTGCCAGCAGTTATGGGACAGGGGTCTCTCAGCCCCAGCATTTT. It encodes CASSYGTGVSQPQHF.

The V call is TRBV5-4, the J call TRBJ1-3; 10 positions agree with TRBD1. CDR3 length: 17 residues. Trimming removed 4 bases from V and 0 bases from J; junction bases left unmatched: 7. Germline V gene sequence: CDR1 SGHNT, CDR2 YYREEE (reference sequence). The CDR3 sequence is CASSKGGQGFSGNTIYF. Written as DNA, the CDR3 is TGTGCCAGCAGCAAGGGGGGACAGGGGTTCTCTGGAAACACCATATATTTT.

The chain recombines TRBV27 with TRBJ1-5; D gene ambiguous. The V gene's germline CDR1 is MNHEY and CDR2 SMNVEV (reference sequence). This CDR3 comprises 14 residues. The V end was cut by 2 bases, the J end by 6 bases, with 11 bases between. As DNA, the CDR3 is TGTGCCAGCAGTTTAGGGCCCGCGAGTCAGCCCCAGCATTTT. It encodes CASSLGPASQPQHF.

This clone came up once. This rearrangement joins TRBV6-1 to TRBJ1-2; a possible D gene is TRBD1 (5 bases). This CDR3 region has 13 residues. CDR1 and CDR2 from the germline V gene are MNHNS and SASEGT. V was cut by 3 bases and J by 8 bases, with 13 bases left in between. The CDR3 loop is CASSEAGIGGYTF. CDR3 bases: TGTGCCAGCAGTGAGGCAGGGATAGGGGGCTACACCTTC.

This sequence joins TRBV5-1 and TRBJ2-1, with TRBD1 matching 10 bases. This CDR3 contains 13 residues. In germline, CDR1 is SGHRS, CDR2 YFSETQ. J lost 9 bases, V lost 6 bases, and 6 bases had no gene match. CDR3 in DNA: TGCGCCAGCAACGTCGGACAGGGGGGTGAGCAGTTCTTC. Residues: CASNVGQGGEQFF.

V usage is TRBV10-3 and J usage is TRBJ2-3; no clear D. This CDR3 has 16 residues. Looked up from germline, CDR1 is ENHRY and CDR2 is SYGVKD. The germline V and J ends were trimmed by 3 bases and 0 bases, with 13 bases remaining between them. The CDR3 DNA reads TGTGCCATCAGTGATGTGGCGGTAACTAGCACAGATACGCAGTATTTT. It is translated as CAISDVAVTSTDTQYF.

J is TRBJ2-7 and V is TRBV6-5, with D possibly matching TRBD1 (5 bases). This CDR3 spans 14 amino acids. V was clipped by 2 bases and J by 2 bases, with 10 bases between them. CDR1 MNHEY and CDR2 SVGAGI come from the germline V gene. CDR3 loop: CASSYTGATYEQYF. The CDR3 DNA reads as TGTGCCAGCAGTTACACAGGAGCCACCTACGAGCAGTACTTC.

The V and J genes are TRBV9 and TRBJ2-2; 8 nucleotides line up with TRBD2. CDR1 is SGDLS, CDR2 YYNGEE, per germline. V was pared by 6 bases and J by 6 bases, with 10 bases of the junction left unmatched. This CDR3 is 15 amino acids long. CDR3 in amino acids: CASNSGTRDSGELFF. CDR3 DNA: TGTGCCAGCAACTCCGGGACTAGAGATTCCGGGGAGCTGTTTTTT.

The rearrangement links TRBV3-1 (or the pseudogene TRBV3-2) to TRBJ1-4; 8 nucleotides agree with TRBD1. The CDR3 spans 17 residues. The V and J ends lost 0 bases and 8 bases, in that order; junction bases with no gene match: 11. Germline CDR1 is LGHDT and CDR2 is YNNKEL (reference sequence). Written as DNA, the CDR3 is TGTGCCAGCAGCCAAGACCCCCCGACAGGGGTAAGAGAAAAACTGTTTTTT. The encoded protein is CASSQDPPTGVREKLFF.

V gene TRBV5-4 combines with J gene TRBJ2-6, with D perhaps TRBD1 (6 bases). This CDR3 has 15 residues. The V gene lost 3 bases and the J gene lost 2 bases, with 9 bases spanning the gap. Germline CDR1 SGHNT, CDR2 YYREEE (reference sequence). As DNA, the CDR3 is TGTGCCAGCAGCTCCAGGGGAACTGGGGCCAACGTCCTGACTTTC. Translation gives CASSSRGTGANVLTF. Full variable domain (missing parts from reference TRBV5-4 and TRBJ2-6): ETGVTQSPTHLIKTRGQQVTLRCSSQSGHNTVSWYQQALGQGPQFIFQYYREEENGRGNFPPRFSGLQFPNYSSELNVNALELDDSALYLCASSSRGTGANVLTFGAGSRLTVL.

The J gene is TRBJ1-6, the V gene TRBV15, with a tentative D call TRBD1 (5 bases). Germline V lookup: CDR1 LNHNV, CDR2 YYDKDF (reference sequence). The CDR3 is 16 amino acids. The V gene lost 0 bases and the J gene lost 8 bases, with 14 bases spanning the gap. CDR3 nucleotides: TGTGCCACCAGCAGAGACCAGGGAGGTTGGGATTCACCCCTCCACTTT. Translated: CATSRDQGGWDSPLHF.

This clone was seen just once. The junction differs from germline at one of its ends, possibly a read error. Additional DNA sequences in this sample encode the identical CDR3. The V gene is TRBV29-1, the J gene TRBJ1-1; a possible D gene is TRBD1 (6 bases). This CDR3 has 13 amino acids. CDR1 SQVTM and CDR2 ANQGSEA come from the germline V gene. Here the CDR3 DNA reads TGCAGCGTGGAAGGACAGCAGAACACTGAAGCTTTCTTT. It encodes CSVEGQQNTEAFF.

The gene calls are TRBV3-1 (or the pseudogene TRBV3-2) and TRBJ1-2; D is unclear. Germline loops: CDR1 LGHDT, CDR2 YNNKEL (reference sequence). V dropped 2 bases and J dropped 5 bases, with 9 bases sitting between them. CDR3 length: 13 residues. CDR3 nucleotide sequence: TGTGCCAGCAGCCAAACTCGGGAGTATGGCTACACCTTC. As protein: CASSQTREYGYTF.

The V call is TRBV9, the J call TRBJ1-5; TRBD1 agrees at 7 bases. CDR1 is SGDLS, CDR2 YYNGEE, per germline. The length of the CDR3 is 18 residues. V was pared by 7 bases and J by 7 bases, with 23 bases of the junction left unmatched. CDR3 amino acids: CASVWLGARPGQWQPQHF. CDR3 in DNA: TGTGCCAGCGTCTGGCTGGGGGCCCGACCGGGACAGTGGCAGCCCCAGCATTTT.

As DNA, the CDR3 is TGTGCCAGCAGTTTACGGGGGCCACCTAACCCCCCCCTCGAGCAGTACTTC. It encodes CASSLRGPPNPPLEQYF. This chain connects TRBV27 to TRBJ2-7; TRBD1 or TRBD2 may be the D gene (6 bases each). CDR1 and CDR2 from the germline V gene are MNHEY and SMNVEV (reference sequence). The CDR3 is made up of 17 amino acids. The V end was cut by 2 bases, the J end by 6 bases, with 23 bases between.

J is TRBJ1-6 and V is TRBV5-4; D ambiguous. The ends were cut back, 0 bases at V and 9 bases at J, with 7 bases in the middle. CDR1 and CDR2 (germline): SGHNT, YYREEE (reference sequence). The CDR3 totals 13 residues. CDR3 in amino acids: CASSLVLGSPLHF. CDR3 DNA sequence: TGTGCCAGCAGCTTGGTTCTGGGTTCACCCCTCCACTTT.

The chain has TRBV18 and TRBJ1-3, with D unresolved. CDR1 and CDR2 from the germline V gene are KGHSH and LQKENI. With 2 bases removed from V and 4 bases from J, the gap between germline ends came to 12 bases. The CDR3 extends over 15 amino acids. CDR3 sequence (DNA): TGTGCCAGCTCACCAAGGGCCCCCGGGGGAAACACCATATATTTT. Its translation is CASSPRAPGGNTIYF. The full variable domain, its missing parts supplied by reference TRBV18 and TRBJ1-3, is NAGVMQNPRHLVRRRGQEARLRCSPMKGHSHVYWYRQLPEEGLKFMVYLQKENIIDESGMPKERFSAEFPKEGPSILRIQQVVRGDSAAYFCASSPRAPGGNTIYFGEGSWLTVV.